A single sample gave rise to the 6 T cell receptor beta chains below, sequenced in a study of cytomegalovirus exposure and HLA in healthy donors. 60 Vbeta and 13 Jbeta primers were used in PCR. Sequencing was performed with immunoSEQ multiplex PCR; in TCRdb, only in-frame clones are kept and a portion is missing. The sample holds about 130,000 clones, around 80% seen once. Sequenced material: PBMCs. These receptors were taken from a woman aged 25 to 39 in good health and CMV-seronegative.

The gene calls are TRBV28 and TRBJ2-7, with D possibly matching TRBD1 (5 bases). The V gene's germline CDR1 is MDHEN and CDR2 SYDVKM. V was clipped by 9 bases and J by 1 base, with 7 bases between them. The CDR3 spans 11 residues. Here the CDR3 reads CASQGSYEQYF. The CDR3 nucleotides read TGTGCCAGTCAGGGATCCTACGAGCAGTACTTC.

A single count supports this clone. This chain connects TRBV11-3 to TRBJ1-4, with TRBD1 identical over 7 bases. V shed 4 bases and J 0 bases; nucleotides not matched to a gene: 8. CDR1 is SGHNT and CDR2 is YENEEA in the germline V gene. The CDR3 totals 17 residues. This CDR3 is CASSSDLGTATNEKLFF. The CDR3 region has the DNA TGTGCCAGCAGCTCCGACCTCGGGACAGCAACTAATGAAAAACTGTTTTTT.

The rearrangement uses TRBV11-3 and TRBJ2-5; maybe TRBD1 (7 bases). Germline V gene data show CDR1 as SGHNT and CDR2 as YENEEA. CDR3 length equals 17 residues. V lost 4 bases to trimming and J lost 4 bases, with 22 bases between them. As DNA, the CDR3 is TGTGCCAGCAGCTCCCCCCGACAGGGAAAAGCGGGAGAGACCCAGTACTTC. Translated: CASSSPRQGKAGETQYF.

Here the CDR3 reads CASSSGLGSTGELFF. The CDR3 region has the DNA TGTGCCAGCAGCTCAGGACTAGGGTCTACCGGGGAGCTGTTTTTT. V usage is TRBV4-2 and J usage is TRBJ2-2; 7 nucleotides align to TRBD2. Germline CDR1 and CDR2: LGHNA and YNFKEQ. Trimming took 5 bases from V and 5 from J; bases not matched to a gene: 8. This CDR3 is built from 15 residues.

The J gene is TRBJ2-5, the V gene TRBV7-3, with 9 bases matching TRBD2. With V trimmed by 5 bases and J by 5 bases, 6 bases remained unmatched. Per germline, CDR1 SGHTA and CDR2 FQGTGA. CDR3 length equals 14 residues. DNA of the CDR3: TGTGCCAGCAGCCTTAGCGGGAGAAGGGAGACCCAGTACTTC. Protein sequence: CASSLSGRRETQYF. Looking up the rest from reference TRBV7-3 and TRBJ2-5 gives the full variable domain: GAGVSQTPSNKVTEKGKYVELRCDPISGHTALYWYRQSLGQGPEFLIYFQGTGAADDSGLPNDRFFAVRPEGSVSTLKIQRTERGDSAVYLCASSLSGRRETQYFGPGTRLLVL.

The V call is TRBV5-1, the J call TRBJ2-7, with no clear D. With 4 bases removed from V and 0 bases from J, the gap between germline ends came to 11 bases. CDR3 size: 14 residues. CDR1 and CDR2 (germline): SGHRS, YFSETQ. The CDR3 DNA reads as TGCGCCAGCAGCACAGCCTATGGCTCCTACGAGCAGTACTTC. Translation: CASSTAYGSYEQYF.